These T cell receptor beta chains were read from a single sample in a study of blood T cell repertoires in COVID-19. Profiled with immunoSEQ multiplex PCR; TCRdb holds only in-frame clones, not every one. The table lists approximately 97,000 clones, over 70% of them singletons. Source material: peripheral blood. All receptors come from a man in his 60s with acute or convalescent COVID-19. Each CDR3 is given with its conserved first and last residue. Fields, in order: D gene, J gene, V gene, clone size, CDR3 DNA, CDR3 protein. A D gene is named only where the DNA matches it firmly. Size tells how often a clone was seen (once, few, many) or the class of an expanded clone, and some rows leave it out.

d_call: TRBD1
j_call: TRBJ2-7
v_call: TRBV5-1
clone_size: once
cdr3_nt: TGCGCCAGCAGCTTGGAACAGGGGGCAGGGGAGCAGTACTTC
cdr3_aa: CASSLEQGAGEQYF

d_call: NA
j_call: TRBJ2-1
v_call: TRBV10-2
clone_size: few
cdr3_nt: TGCGCCACCGAACTTGGGAGTGTTCCAACTCGGTTCTTC
cdr3_aa: CATELGSVPTRFF

d_call: NA
j_call: TRBJ2-5
v_call: TRBV7-2
clone_size: NA
cdr3_nt: TGTGCCAGCAGCTTAGGGGTGGGGGCTGAGACCCAGTACTTC
cdr3_aa: CASSLGVGAETQYF

d_call: TRBD2
j_call: TRBJ2-1
v_call: TRBV10-1
clone_size: NA
cdr3_nt: TGCGCCAGCAGTGAGTCGACTCGCAGCGGGAGGGGGGATGAGCAGTTCTTC
cdr3_aa: CASSESTRSGRGDEQFF

d_call: TRBD2
j_call: TRBJ2-3
v_call: TRBV5-5
clone_size: NA
cdr3_nt: TGTGCCAGCAGCTTGGCGGGGGGTATAAGCCATCCAGATACGCAGTATTTT
cdr3_aa: CASSLAGGISHPDTQYF

d_call: TRBD2
j_call: TRBJ2-7
v_call: TRBV14
clone_size: NA
cdr3_nt: TGTGCCAGCAGCAAAGGACTAGCGTACGAGCAGTACTTC
cdr3_aa: CASSKGLAYEQYF

d_call: NA
j_call: TRBJ1-1
v_call: TRBV5-4
clone_size: NA
cdr3_nt: TGTGCCAGCAGCTTGGAGGCAGGGAACACTGAAGCTTTCTTT
cdr3_aa: CASSLEAGNTEAFF

d_call: NA
j_call: TRBJ2-7
v_call: TRBV7-9
clone_size: NA
cdr3_nt: TGTGCCAGCAGCTTAAAAGTAGCCTACGAGCAGTACTTC
cdr3_aa: CASSLKVAYEQYF

d_call: NA
j_call: TRBJ2-7
v_call: TRBV5-1
clone_size: NA
cdr3_nt: TGCGCCAGCAGCCAATGGGACACCAACTACGAGCAGTACTTC
cdr3_aa: CASSQWDTNYEQYF

d_call: NA
j_call: TRBJ2-5
v_call: TRBV6-2/TRBV6-3
clone_size: NA
cdr3_nt: TGTGCCAGCAGTTCGGGGGAGACCCAGTACTTC
cdr3_aa: CASSSGETQYF

d_call: TRBD1
j_call: TRBJ2-7
v_call: TRBV19
clone_size: NA
cdr3_nt: TGTGCCAGTAGTATCATGACAGGGTCCGAGCAGTACTTC
cdr3_aa: CASSIMTGSEQYF

d_call: NA
j_call: TRBJ2-2
v_call: TRBV21-1
clone_size: NA
cdr3_nt: TGTGCCAGCAGCAAACGTTCCCTTTTACGGACAGGCGGAGACGCCGGGGAGCTGTTTTTT
cdr3_aa: CASSKRSLLRTGGDAGELFF

d_call: TRBD1
j_call: TRBJ2-7
v_call: TRBV27
clone_size: NA
cdr3_nt: TGTGCCAGCAGTTTAGCTACAGGGGGCTCCTACGAGCAGTACTTC
cdr3_aa: CASSLATGGSYEQYF

d_call: TRBD1
j_call: TRBJ1-3
v_call: TRBV5-1
clone_size: NA
cdr3_nt: TGCGCCAGCAGCTCATCCCCGACAGGGACTGGAAACACCATATATTTT
cdr3_aa: CASSSSPTGTGNTIYF

d_call: TRBD1
j_call: TRBJ2-3
v_call: TRBV5-8
clone_size: once
cdr3_nt: TGTGCCAGCAGCTTGGCGCAGGGGGCCCTTCATACGCAGTATTTT
cdr3_aa: CASSLAQGALHTQYF

d_call: NA
j_call: TRBJ2-5
v_call: TRBV2
clone_size: few
cdr3_nt: TGTGCCAGCAGTGAGGACTACCTCCCCGGCGTAGAGACCCAGTACTTC
cdr3_aa: CASSEDYLPGVETQYF

d_call: TRBD1
j_call: TRBJ2-7
v_call: TRBV10-1
clone_size: NA
cdr3_nt: TGCGCCAGCAGTGAGTACTCGGGACAGGAGACCTACGAGCAGTACTTC
cdr3_aa: CASSEYSGQETYEQYF

d_call: NA
j_call: TRBJ1-4
v_call: TRBV6-1
clone_size: NA
cdr3_nt: TGTGCCAGCAGTGAACCGAGGAGGCAGCCGGAAAAACTGTTTTTT
cdr3_aa: CASSEPRRQPEKLFF

d_call: TRBD1
j_call: TRBJ2-7
v_call: TRBV5-4
clone_size: many
cdr3_nt: TGTGCCAGCAGTACACAGGGGGCGATCAACTACGAGCAGTACTTC
cdr3_aa: CASSTQGAINYEQYF

d_call: NA
j_call: TRBJ1-6
v_call: TRBV2
clone_size: NA
cdr3_nt: TGTGCCAGCAGCGCGGGACCCCGGCGTTCTGATTCACCCCTCCACTTT
cdr3_aa: CASSAGPRRSDSPLHF

d_call: NA
j_call: TRBJ1-3
v_call: TRBV10-3
clone_size: NA
cdr3_nt: TGTGCCATCAGTGACGTTGGCAGCTCTGGAAACACCATATATTTT
cdr3_aa: CAISDVGSSGNTIYF

d_call: NA
j_call: TRBJ1-5
v_call: TRBV7-2
clone_size: few
cdr3_nt: TGTGCCAGCAGCTTAGTTAGTTTCGGGTTCAATCAGCCCCAGCATTTT
cdr3_aa: CASSLVSFGFNQPQHF

d_call: TRBD1
j_call: TRBJ2-7
v_call: TRBV11-3
clone_size: NA
cdr3_nt: TGTGCCAGCAGAGGACAGGGGGGACACGAGCAGTACTTC
cdr3_aa: CASRGQGGHEQYF

d_call: NA
j_call: TRBJ2-1
v_call: TRBV7-8
clone_size: NA
cdr3_nt: TGTGCCAGCAGCACTACAGGGCCATACAATGAGCAGTTCTTC
cdr3_aa: CASSTTGPYNEQFF

d_call: NA
j_call: TRBJ2-4
v_call: TRBV19
clone_size: NA
cdr3_nt: TGTGCCAGTAGTATTGCCAGGGCGGTAGAAAACATTCAGTACTTC
cdr3_aa: CASSIARAVENIQYF

d_call: TRBD1
j_call: TRBJ1-2
v_call: TRBV27
clone_size: NA
cdr3_nt: TGTGCCAGCAGGACCCGGACAGGGGGAAGTAATGGCTACACCTTC
cdr3_aa: CASRTRTGGSNGYTF

d_call: NA
j_call: TRBJ2-7
v_call: TRBV18
clone_size: NA
cdr3_nt: TGTGCCAGCTCACCACCTTCCCCGCAGGGAGGCGAGCAGTACTTC
cdr3_aa: CASSPPSPQGGEQYF

d_call: TRBD1
j_call: TRBJ1-5
v_call: TRBV3-1/TRBV3-2
clone_size: NA
cdr3_nt: TGTGCCAGCAGCGCGGGGACAGGGAAAAATCAGCCCCAGCATTTT
cdr3_aa: CASSAGTGKNQPQHF

d_call: NA
j_call: TRBJ1-5
v_call: TRBV6-2/TRBV6-3
clone_size: NA
cdr3_nt: TGTGCCAGCAGTTACTCTCCTCCCCCCCCTAGGTCCCAGCATTTT
cdr3_aa: CASSYSPPPPRSQHF

d_call: NA
j_call: TRBJ1-1
v_call: TRBV21-1
clone_size: NA
cdr3_nt: TGTGCCAGCAGCGGGCTGGGACCAGGAGGGTTTTCTGAAGCTTTCTTT
cdr3_aa: CASSGLGPGGFSEAFF

d_call: NA
j_call: TRBJ1-6
v_call: TRBV9
clone_size: NA
cdr3_nt: TGTGCCAGCAGCGGTGACCAGGGGCTCTATTCACCCCTCCACTTT
cdr3_aa: CASSGDQGLYSPLHF

d_call: TRBD2
j_call: TRBJ2-3
v_call: TRBV18
clone_size: NA
cdr3_nt: TGTGCCAGCTCACCCCTAGCGGGCAGCACAGATACGCAGTATTTT
cdr3_aa: CASSPLAGSTDTQYF

d_call: TRBD2
j_call: TRBJ2-5
v_call: TRBV9
clone_size: NA
cdr3_nt: TGTGCCAGCAGCGACCGCGGGGGAGTGGAGACCCAGTACTTC
cdr3_aa: CASSDRGGVETQYF

d_call: NA
j_call: TRBJ1-5
v_call: TRBV9
clone_size: NA
cdr3_nt: TGTGCCAGCAGCGTAGCGGGTGGGAATCAGCCCCAGCATTTT
cdr3_aa: CASSVAGGNQPQHF

d_call: NA
j_call: TRBJ2-7
v_call: TRBV7-6
clone_size: NA
cdr3_nt: TGTGCCAGCAGCCCAGGTTCTACCTACGAGCAGTACTTC
cdr3_aa: CASSPGSTYEQYF

d_call: TRBD1
j_call: TRBJ2-5
v_call: TRBV5-5
clone_size: NA
cdr3_nt: TGTGCCAGCAGCTCCACAGGGGGCAGGGAGACCCAGTACTTC
cdr3_aa: CASSSTGGRETQYF

d_call: TRBD1
j_call: TRBJ2-1
v_call: TRBV2
clone_size: NA
cdr3_nt: TGTGCCAGCAGGGGGACAGGGCCCTACAATGAGCAGTTCTTC
cdr3_aa: CASRGTGPYNEQFF

d_call: NA
j_call: TRBJ2-7
v_call: TRBV23-1
clone_size: NA
cdr3_nt: TGCGCCAGCAGTCATCTGACATACCATACGAGCTCCTACGAGCAGTACTTC
cdr3_aa: CASSHLTYHTSSYEQYF

d_call: TRBD2
j_call: TRBJ2-1
v_call: TRBV29-1
clone_size: NA
cdr3_nt: TGCAGCGTTGCCCGTCTACGGGGGGGATACAATGAGCAGTTCTTC
cdr3_aa: CSVARLRGGYNEQFF

d_call: TRBD1
j_call: TRBJ1-1
v_call: TRBV19
clone_size: NA
cdr3_nt: TGTGCCAGTAGTCCTCGGGAGACAGGGGCATACACTGAAGCTTTCTTT
cdr3_aa: CASSPRETGAYTEAFF

d_call: NA
j_call: TRBJ2-7
v_call: TRBV19
clone_size: NA
cdr3_nt: TGTGCCAGTAGTATCGCAGGAACCGGGGCCTACGAGCAGTACTTC
cdr3_aa: CASSIAGTGAYEQYF

d_call: NA
j_call: TRBJ2-7
v_call: TRBV25-1
clone_size: NA
cdr3_nt: TGTGCCAGCAGTGATCGGGGTCTCTCCTACGAGCAGTACTTC
cdr3_aa: CASSDRGLSYEQYF

d_call: TRBD1
j_call: TRBJ2-6
v_call: TRBV19
clone_size: NA
cdr3_nt: TGTGCCAGTAGTATTAGGACAGGGGGCTCTGGGGCCAACGTCCTGACTTTC
cdr3_aa: CASSIRTGGSGANVLTF

d_call: NA
j_call: TRBJ1-5
v_call: TRBV9
clone_size: NA
cdr3_nt: TGTGCCAGCAGCGTAGAGGGGGATCAGCCCCAGCATTTT
cdr3_aa: CASSVEGDQPQHF

d_call: NA
j_call: TRBJ2-1
v_call: TRBV7-9
clone_size: NA
cdr3_nt: TGTGCCAGCAGCTACTCTACCGGCAATGAGCAGTTCTTC
cdr3_aa: CASSYSTGNEQFF

d_call: NA
j_call: TRBJ1-5
v_call: TRBV27
clone_size: NA
cdr3_nt: TGTGCCAGCAGTTTGGGGCGGCTTAATCAGCCCCAGCATTTT
cdr3_aa: CASSLGRLNQPQHF

d_call: NA
j_call: TRBJ2-3
v_call: TRBV7-9
clone_size: NA
cdr3_nt: TGTGCCAGCAGCTTAGTAGCGGATACGCAGTATTTT
cdr3_aa: CASSLVADTQYF

d_call: TRBD1
j_call: TRBJ2-6
v_call: TRBV7-9
clone_size: few
cdr3_nt: TGTGCCAGCACTAGGGACAGGCCTTCTGGGGCCAACGTCCTGACTTTC
cdr3_aa: CASTRDRPSGANVLTF

d_call: NA
j_call: TRBJ1-1
v_call: TRBV7-2
clone_size: NA
cdr3_nt: TGTGCCAGCAGCCAACAGGGAGCGGTACTCACTGAAGCTTTCTTT
cdr3_aa: CASSQQGAVLTEAFF

d_call: TRBD1
j_call: TRBJ2-7
v_call: TRBV18
clone_size: NA
cdr3_nt: TGTGCCAGCTCACCACTCCCACCAGGGGGCAGTGGATCCTACGAGCAGTACTTC
cdr3_aa: CASSPLPPGGSGSYEQYF

d_call: TRBD2
j_call: TRBJ2-7
v_call: TRBV28
clone_size: NA
cdr3_nt: TGTGCCAGCAGAAAACCTAGCGGGAGATCCTACGAGCAGTACTTC
cdr3_aa: CASRKPSGRSYEQYF

d_call: NA
j_call: TRBJ1-4
v_call: TRBV6-1
clone_size: NA
cdr3_nt: TGTGCCAGCAGTGACACCGGGACTAACCGTGAAAAACTGTTTTTT
cdr3_aa: CASSDTGTNREKLFF